The clone carrying this T cell receptor (beta chain) was seen repeatedly, ten times or more. What it recognizes is unknown. It was from 2 million PBMCs stored at -80 C that the unsorted libraries were obtained. CDR3 length: 16 residues. Per the germline V gene, CDR1 is MGHRA and CDR2 is YSYEKL. The V and J ends lost 1 base and 0 bases respectively, with 10 bases between them. This entry comes from a study of neurological immune-mediated disorders. The authors produced cDNA by 5'RACE using 10-nucleotide random UMIs. TCRdb processed the 5' RACE reads anew with MiXCR; each CDR3 protein has one entry. This sample has about 66,000 distinct CDR3 sequences, with 3.5% to 5% found just once. Study results and caveats: Phylogenetic grouping placed 18 of 34 multiple sclerosis patients' repertoires in one related-CDR3 cluster, a possible signature. Clinical features showed no association with the multiple sclerosis repertoire cluster, and MRI features showed none either.

This sequence joins TRBV4-1 and TRBJ2-4; D ambiguous. Sequencing was performed on PBMCs. This TCR came from a man aged 25-45 years with multiple sclerosis. DNA of the CDR3: TGCGCCAGCAGCCAAGTGAACGTCCTAGCCAAAAACATTCAGTACTTC. Protein product: CASSQVNVLAKNIQYF.